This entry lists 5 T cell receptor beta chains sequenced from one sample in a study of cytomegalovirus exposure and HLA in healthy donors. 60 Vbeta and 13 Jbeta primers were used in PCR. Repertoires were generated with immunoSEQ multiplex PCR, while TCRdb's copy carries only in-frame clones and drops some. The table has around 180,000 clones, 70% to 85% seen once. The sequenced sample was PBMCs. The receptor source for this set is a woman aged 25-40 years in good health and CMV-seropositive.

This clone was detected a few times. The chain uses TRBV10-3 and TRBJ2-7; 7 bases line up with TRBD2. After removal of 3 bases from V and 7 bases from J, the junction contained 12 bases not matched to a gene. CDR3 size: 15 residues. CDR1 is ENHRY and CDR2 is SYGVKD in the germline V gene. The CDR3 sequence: CAISDMGLLVEEQYF. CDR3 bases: TGTGCCATCAGTGATATGGGACTACTAGTAGAAGAGCAGTACTTC.

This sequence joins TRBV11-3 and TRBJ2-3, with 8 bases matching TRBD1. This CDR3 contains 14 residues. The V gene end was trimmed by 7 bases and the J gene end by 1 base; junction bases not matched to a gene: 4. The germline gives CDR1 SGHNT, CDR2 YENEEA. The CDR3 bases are TGTGCCAGCACAGGACAGGGACGCACAGATACGCAGTATTTT. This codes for CASTGQGRTDTQYF.

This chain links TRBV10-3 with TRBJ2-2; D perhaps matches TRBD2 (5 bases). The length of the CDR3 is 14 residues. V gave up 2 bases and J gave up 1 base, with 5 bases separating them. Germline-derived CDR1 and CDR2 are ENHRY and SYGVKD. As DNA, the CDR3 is TGTGCCATCAGTGAGAGCGGGAACACCGGGGAGCTGTTTTTT. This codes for CAISESGNTGELFF.

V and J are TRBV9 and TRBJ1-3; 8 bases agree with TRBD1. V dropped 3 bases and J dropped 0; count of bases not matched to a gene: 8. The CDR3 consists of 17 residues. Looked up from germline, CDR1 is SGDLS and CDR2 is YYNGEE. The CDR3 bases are TGTGCCAGCAGCGAACCGACAGGGGTAGCCTCTGGAAACACCATATATTTT. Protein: CASSEPTGVASGNTIYF. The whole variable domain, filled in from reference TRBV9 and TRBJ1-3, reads DSGVTQTPKHLITATGQRVTLRCSPRSGDLSVYWYQQSLDQGLQFLIQYYNGEERAKGNILERFSAQQFPDLHSELNLSSLELGDSALYFCASSEPTGVASGNTIYFGEGSWLTVV.

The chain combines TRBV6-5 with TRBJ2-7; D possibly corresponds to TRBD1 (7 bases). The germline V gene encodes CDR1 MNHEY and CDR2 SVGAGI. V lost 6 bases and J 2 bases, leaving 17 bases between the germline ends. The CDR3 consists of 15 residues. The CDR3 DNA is TGTGCCAGCAGGGACCAGGGGGGAGTCGCCTACGAGCAGTACTTC. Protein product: CASRDQGGVAYEQYF.